This TCR beta chain was recorded in a study of CD8 T cells in ankylosing spondylitis. The study, taken as a whole, reports: CD8+ cells made up the disease-linked clones, which were relatively rare in peripheral blood. Ankylosing spondylitis blood appeared to carry a characteristic TCR beta motif of several highly homologous variants.

This clonotype appeared a few times. Its antigen remains unknown. Libraries for TCR beta were made by quantitative 5'-RACE with molecular barcodes. TCRdb re-derived calls from the 5' RACE reads in MiXCR, one entry per CDR3 protein. The sample lists around 280,000 distinct CDR3 sequences, around 19% occurring once. Trimming shortened V by 1 base and J by 4 bases, and 19 bases separated the two germline ends. Germline values: CDR1 LGHDT, CDR2 YNNKEL (reference sequence). The CDR3 covers 17 residues. The chain employs TRBV3-1 and TRBJ1-2; weak D call: TRBD1 (5 bases). Sequencing input: blood, either unsorted or a sorted T cell fraction (not recorded which). This receptor was taken from a male donor with ankylosing spondylitis or in good health (not recorded which). The CDR3 loop is CASSQGDWDGGPYGYTF. The CDR3 nucleotides are TGTGCCAGCAGCCAAGGCGACTGGGACGGAGGACCCTATGGCTACACCTTC. Based on the CDR3 plus reference TRBV3-1 and TRBJ1-2, the full variable domain is DTAVSQTPKYLVTQMGNDKSIKCEQNLGHDTMYWYKQDSKKFLKIMFSYNNKELIINETVPNRFSPKSPDKAHLNLHINSLELGDSAVYFCASSQGDWDGGPYGYTFGSGTRLTVV.